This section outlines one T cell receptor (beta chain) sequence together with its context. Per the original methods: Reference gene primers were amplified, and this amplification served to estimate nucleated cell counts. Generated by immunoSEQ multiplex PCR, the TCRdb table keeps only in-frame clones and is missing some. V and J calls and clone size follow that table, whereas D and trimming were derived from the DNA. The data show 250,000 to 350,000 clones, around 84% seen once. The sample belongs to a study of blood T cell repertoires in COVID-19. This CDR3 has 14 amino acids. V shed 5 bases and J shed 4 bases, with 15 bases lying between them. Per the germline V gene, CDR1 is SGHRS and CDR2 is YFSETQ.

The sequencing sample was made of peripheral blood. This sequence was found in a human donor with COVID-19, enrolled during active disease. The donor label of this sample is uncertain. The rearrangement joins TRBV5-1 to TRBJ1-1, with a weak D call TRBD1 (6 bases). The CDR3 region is CASRRTVKGTEAFF. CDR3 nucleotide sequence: TGCGCCAGCAGGCGGACAGTCAAGGGCACTGAAGCTTTCTTT.